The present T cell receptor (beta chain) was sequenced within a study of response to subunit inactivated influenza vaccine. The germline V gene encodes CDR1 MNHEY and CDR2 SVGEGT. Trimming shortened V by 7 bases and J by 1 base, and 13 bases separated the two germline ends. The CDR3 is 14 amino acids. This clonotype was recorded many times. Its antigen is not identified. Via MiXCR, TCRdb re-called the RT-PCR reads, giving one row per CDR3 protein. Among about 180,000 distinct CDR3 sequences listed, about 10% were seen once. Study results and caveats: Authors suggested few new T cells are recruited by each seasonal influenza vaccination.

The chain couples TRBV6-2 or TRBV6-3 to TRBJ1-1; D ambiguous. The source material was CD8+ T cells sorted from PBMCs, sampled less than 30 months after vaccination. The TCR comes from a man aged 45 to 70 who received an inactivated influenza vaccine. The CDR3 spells CASTLAGQNTEAFF. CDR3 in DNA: TGTGCCAGCACCCTCGCTGGGCAGAACACTGAAGCTTTCTTT.